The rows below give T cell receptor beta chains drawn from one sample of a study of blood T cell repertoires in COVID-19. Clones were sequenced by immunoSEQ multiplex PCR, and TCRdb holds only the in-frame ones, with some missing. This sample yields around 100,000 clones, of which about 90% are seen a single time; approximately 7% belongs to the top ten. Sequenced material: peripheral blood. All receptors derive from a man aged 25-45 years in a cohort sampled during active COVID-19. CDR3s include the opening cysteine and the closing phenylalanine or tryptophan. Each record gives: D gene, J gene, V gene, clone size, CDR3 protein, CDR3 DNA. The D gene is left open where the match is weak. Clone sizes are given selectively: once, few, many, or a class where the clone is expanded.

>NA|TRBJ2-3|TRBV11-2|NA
CASSLAAGDTQYF
TGTGCCAGCAGCTTAGCAGCGGGAGATACGCAGTATTTT
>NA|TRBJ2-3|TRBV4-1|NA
CASSQVGVATDTQYF
TGCGCCAGCAGCCAAGTCGGGGTAGCAACAGATACGCAGTATTTT
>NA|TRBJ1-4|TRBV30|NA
CAWSRGNTNEKLFF
TGTGCCTGGAGTCGGGGGAATACTAATGAAAAACTGTTTTTT
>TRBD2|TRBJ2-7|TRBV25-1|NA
CASSLLAGGPGEQYF
TGTGCCAGCAGTTTACTAGCGGGGGGGCCGGGCGAGCAGTACTTC
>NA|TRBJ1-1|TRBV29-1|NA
CSVRAGAWDTEAFF
TGCAGCGTTCGAGCAGGGGCTTGGGACACTGAAGCTTTCTTT
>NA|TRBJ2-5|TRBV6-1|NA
CASSEAPAGYQETQYF
TGTGCCAGCAGTGAAGCTCCGGCGGGGTACCAAGAGACCCAGTACTTC
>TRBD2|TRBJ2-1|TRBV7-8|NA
CASSLRGGHNEQFF
TGTGCCAGCAGCTTACGGGGGGGACACAATGAGCAGTTCTTC
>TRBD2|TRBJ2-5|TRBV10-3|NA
CAISHRGGEETQYF
TGTGCCATCAGTCACCGCGGGGGAGAGGAGACCCAGTACTTC
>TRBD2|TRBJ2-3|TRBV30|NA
CAWSPGHASGLTDTQYF
TGTGCCTGGAGTCCGGGGCACGCTAGCGGGCTCACAGATACGCAGTATTTT
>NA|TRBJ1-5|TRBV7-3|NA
CASSFGTHSNQPQHF
TGTGCCAGCAGCTTCGGGACACATAGCAATCAGCCCCAGCATTTT
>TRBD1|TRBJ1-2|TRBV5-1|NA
CASRNRGWGNYGYTF
TGCGCCAGCCGGAACAGGGGCTGGGGGAACTATGGCTACACCTTC
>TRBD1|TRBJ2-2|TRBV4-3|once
CASSQAIGTGISGELFF
TGCGCCAGCAGCCAAGCTATCGGGACAGGCATTTCCGGGGAGCTGTTTTTT
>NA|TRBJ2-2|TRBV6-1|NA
CASSEKQGPGELFF
TGTGCCAGCAGTGAAAAACAGGGACCCGGGGAGCTGTTTTTT
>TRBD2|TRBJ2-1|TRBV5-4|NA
CASSLGGGGGINEQFF
TGTGCCAGCAGCTTGGGCGGGGGAGGAGGTATAAATGAGCAGTTCTTC
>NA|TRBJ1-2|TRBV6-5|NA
CASQGTYGYTF
TGTGCCAGCCAAGGGACATATGGCTACACCTTC
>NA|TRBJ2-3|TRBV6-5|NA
CASSLLLATDTQYF
TGTGCCAGCAGCCTCCTCCTAGCCACAGATACGCAGTATTTT
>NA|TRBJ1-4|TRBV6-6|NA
CASSFPQGSREKLFF
TGTGCCAGCAGTTTCCCCCAGGGGAGTCGCGAAAAACTGTTTTTT
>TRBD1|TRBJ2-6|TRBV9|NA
CASSVGQGVSGANVLTF
TGTGCCAGCAGCGTAGGGCAGGGGGTCTCTGGGGCCAACGTCCTGACTTTC
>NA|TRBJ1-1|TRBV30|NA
CAWSAKRNTEAFF
TGTGCCTGGAGCGCAAAGAGGAACACTGAAGCTTTCTTT
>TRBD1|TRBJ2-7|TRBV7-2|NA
CASSLTGQGISYEQYF
TGTGCCAGCAGCTTAACGGGACAGGGAATCTCCTACGAGCAGTACTTC
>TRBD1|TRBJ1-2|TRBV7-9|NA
CASSLGGQGATKGYTF
TGTGCCAGCAGCTTAGGAGGACAGGGGGCGACTAAGGGCTACACCTTC
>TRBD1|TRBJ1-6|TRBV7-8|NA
CASSLGGGGGGSPLHF
TGTGCCAGCAGCTTGGGAGGTGGAGGGGGCGGTTCACCCCTCCACTTT
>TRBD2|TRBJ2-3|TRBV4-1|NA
CASSRTSGGPDTQYF
TGCGCCAGCAGTCGGACTAGCGGGGGCCCAGATACGCAGTATTTT
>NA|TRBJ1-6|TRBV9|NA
CASSVAPGVGSPLHF
TGTGCCAGCAGCGTAGCCCCAGGGGTGGGCTCACCCCTCCACTTT
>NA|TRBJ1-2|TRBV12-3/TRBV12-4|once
CASRQHNYGYTF
TGTGCCAGCAGACAACACAACTATGGCTACACCTTC
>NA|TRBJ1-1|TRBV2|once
CASSRDRLEAFF
TGTGCCAGCAGTAGAGACAGACTCGAAGCTTTCTTT
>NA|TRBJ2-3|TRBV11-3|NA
CASSLSGSTDTQYF
TGTGCCAGCAGCCTCAGCGGAAGCACAGATACGCAGTATTTT
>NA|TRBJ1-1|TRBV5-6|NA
CASSSTGLNTEAFF
TGTGCCAGCAGCTCCACAGGGCTGAACACTGAAGCTTTCTTT
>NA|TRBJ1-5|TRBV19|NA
CASSIGSGQGFQPQHF
TGTGCCAGTAGTATCGGTTCGGGGCAGGGGTTTCAGCCCCAGCATTTT
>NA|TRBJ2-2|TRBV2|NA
CASSGDSNTGELFF
TGTGCCAGCAGTGGGGACTCGAACACCGGGGAGCTGTTTTTT
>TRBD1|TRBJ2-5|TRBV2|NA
CASRRDSQETQYF
TGTGCCAGCAGGAGGGACAGCCAAGAGACCCAGTACTTC
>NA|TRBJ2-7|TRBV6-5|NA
CASRLGAPSYEQYF
TGTGCCAGCCGCCTAGGGGCACCGTCCTACGAGCAGTACTTC
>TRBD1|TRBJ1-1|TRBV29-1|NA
CSVGPGQGTLEAFF
TGCAGCGTTGGCCCGGGACAGGGTACACTTGAAGCTTTCTTT
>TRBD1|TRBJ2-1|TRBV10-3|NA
CAISESDTGTDYNEQFF
TGTGCCATCAGTGAGTCCGATACCGGGACAGATTACAATGAGCAGTTCTTC
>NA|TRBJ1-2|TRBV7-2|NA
CAIPRDGQSSYNYGYTF
TGTGCCATCCCGAGGGATGGGCAGAGTTCTTATAACTATGGCTACACCTTC
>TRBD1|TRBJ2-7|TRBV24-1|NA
CATSGTGPYEQYF
TGTGCCACCAGTGGGACAGGGCCCTACGAGCAGTACTTC